The 8 T cell receptor beta chains presented below share a single source sample, sequenced in a study of T cell clusters in autoimmune cytopenias. Multiplex touch-down PCR amplified TRB using TRB-A and TRB-B pools in one tube. Reprocessing the multiplex PCR reads, TCRdb reports a single entry for every CDR3 protein and omits DNA. This table lists about 6,100 distinct CDR3 sequences. Each sample's input was 250 ng genomic DNA, about 38,000 genome equivalents. The same sample was also used in a study of T cell repertoires in aging, cancer and after chemotherapy.

The sample taken for sequencing was peripheral blood. Every receptor here comes from a human donor in good health.

The J gene is TRBJ1-1, the V gene TRBV6-2 or TRBV6-3. Germline values: CDR1 MNHEY, CDR2 SVGEGT. This CDR3 region has 13 residues. CDR3 amino acids: CASSPPSNTEAFF.

This chain joins TRBV7-2 and TRBJ2-7. CDR3 length: 11 residues. CDR1 is SGHTA and CDR2 is FQGNSA in the germline V gene. CDR3 residues: CASSSAYEQYF.

This clonotype registers medium-sized by frequency. The gene calls are TRBV6-5 and TRBJ2-1. The V gene's germline CDR1 is MNHEY and CDR2 SVGAGI. The CDR3 totals 14 residues. CDR3 region: CASSYRVFYNEQFF.

The genes are TRBV5-4 and TRBJ2-1; absent DNA, TCRdb's TRBD1 call cannot be checked. The CDR3 sequence is 16 residues long. Germline V gene data show CDR1 as SGHNT and CDR2 as YYREEE (reference sequence). CDR3 region: CASSLPNDRGGHEQFF.

The chain recombines TRBV6-6 with TRBJ2-1; the TRBD1 assignment by TCRdb is unverifiable without DNA. The germline gives CDR1 MNHNY, CDR2 SVGAGI (reference sequence). This CDR3 spans 19 amino acids. CDR3: CASSYSRADRAGSYNEQFF.

This clonotype ranks as medium-sized in terms of frequency. The genes are TRBV12-3 or TRBV12-4 and TRBJ1-2. The CDR3 sequence is 11 residues long. CDR3 loop: CASSFRDGYTF.

This clonotype is labeled medium-sized based on frequency. This chain joins TRBV10-3 and TRBJ2-2; TCRdb proposes TRBD1, but this gene call is untestable without DNA. Germline CDR1 reads ENHRY; CDR2 reads SYGVKD. The CDR3 covers 15 residues. CDR3 amino acids: CAISPQGGEPGELFF.

The chain is built from TRBV4-1 and TRBJ1-2; without DNA, the TCRdb call of TRBD1 cannot be checked. Looked up from germline, CDR1 is MGHRA and CDR2 is YSYEKL. There are 16 residues in the CDR3. CDR3: CASSPQLGTGVGGYTF.